The 22 T cell receptor beta chains given below trace back to one sample, sequenced in a study of type 1 regulatory T cells. TCRdb analysed the reads with MiXCR anew, one entry per CDR3 protein. The table lists roughly 60,000 distinct CDR3 sequences, 55% to 65% of them singletons. The antigens for these receptors are not known. Sequenced input: cultured non-Tr1 T cells, either the whole culture or a sorted T cell fraction (not recorded which). These receptors were taken from a human donor in good health.

This clonotype counts as medium-sized. The V and J genes are TRBV20-1 and TRBJ2-3, with D perhaps matching TRBD2 (6 bases). V was cut by 3 bases and J by 4 bases, with 17 bases left in between. CDR3 length: 15 amino acids. Germline CDR1 and CDR2: DFQATT and SNEGSKA (reference sequence). The CDR3 sequence: CSASIPGAPPDTQYF. The CDR3 nucleotides are TGCAGTGCTAGTATTCCGGGAGCCCCACCAGATACGCAGTATTTT.

This clonotype was recorded once. V gene TRBV19 combines with J gene TRBJ1-2, with unresolved D. Germline loops: CDR1 LNHDA, CDR2 SQIVND (reference sequence). There are 14 residues in the CDR3. The V end was cut by 5 bases, the J end by 3 bases, with 13 bases between. Written as DNA, the CDR3 is TGTGCCAGTAGTCTGCGGGCAGACCACTATGGCTACACCTTC. This sequence encodes CASSLRADHYGYTF.

In its sample, this clonotype was seen many times. The rearrangement joins TRBV29-1 to TRBJ2-3; 10 nucleotides agree with TRBD1. Germline CDR1 is SQVTM and CDR2 is ANQGSEA. V shed 4 bases, J shed 6 bases, and the junction held 4 bases outside the gene matches. The CDR3 length is 13 residues. This CDR3 is CSVVRQGADTQYF. CDR3 coding DNA: TGCAGCGTTGTGCGACAGGGGGCGGATACGCAGTATTTT.

V usage is TRBV20-1 and J usage is TRBJ2-7, with TRBD1 as a possible D gene (6 bases). With 6 bases removed from V and 5 bases from J, the gap between germline ends came to 14 bases. The CDR3 totals 12 residues. CDR1 is DFQATT, CDR2 SNEGSKA, per germline (reference sequence). For the CDR3, the DNA is TGCAGTGCACCGGACAGAGTGGACGAGCAGTACTTC. It yields the protein CSAPDRVDEQYF.

The rearrangement uses TRBV24-1 and TRBJ2-7, with 7 bases aligning to TRBD1. The CDR3 is made up of 13 amino acids. V was pared by 5 bases and J by 3 bases, with 3 bases of the junction left unmatched. Germline CDR1 is KGHDR and CDR2 is SFDVKD. In nucleotides, the CDR3 is TGTGCCACCAGTGGGGGACAGTTCTACGAGCAGTACTTC. This translates into CATSGGQFYEQYF.

Comment on this clonotype: This clone may be a read error of a much larger clone one base away. This chain connects TRBV6-2 or TRBV6-3 to TRBJ1-5, with TRBD1 identical over 8 bases. Germline V lookup: CDR1 MNHEY, CDR2 SVGEGT. The CDR3 has 15 amino acids. In nucleotides, the CDR3 is TGTGCCAGCAGACAAGACAGGGGCAAAGGTCAGCTCCAGCATTTT. It encodes CASRQDRGKGQLQHF.

The chain has TRBV5-6 and TRBJ2-1; 7 bases agree with TRBD2. Trimming took 2 bases from V and 8 from J; bases not matched to a gene: 4. The CDR3 loop spans 13 amino acids. CDR1 and CDR2 from the germline V gene are SGHDT and YYEEEE. The CDR3 sequence: CASSLGLADEQFF. DNA for the CDR3: TGTGCCAGCAGCTTAGGGCTAGCGGATGAGCAGTTCTTC.

A word on this clonotype: The junction shows a germline mismatch at one end, possibly a read error. V usage is TRBV7-8 and J usage is TRBJ2-2; D is perhaps TRBD2 (6 bases). From germline, CDR1 is SGHVS and CDR2 FQNEAQ. CDR3 length: 15 amino acids. CDR3 region: CASSGRRETTGELFF. The CDR3 DNA follows: TGTGCCAGCAGCGGTAGGAGGGAGACCACCGGGGAGTTGTTTTTT.

The genes are TRBV4-2 and TRBJ1-1, with D possibly TRBD1 on 6 matching bases. The CDR3 is 18 residues long. In germline, CDR1 is LGHNA, CDR2 YNFKEQ. With 2 bases removed from V and 1 base from J, the gap between germline ends came to 20 bases. Written as DNA, the CDR3 is TGTGCCAGCAGCCAACCGACAGGATCCTTACGACCGAACACTGAAGCTTTCTTT. This encodes CASSQPTGSLRPNTEAFF.

The sample holds one count of this clonotype. The chain combines TRBV9 with TRBJ1-2; 9 bases match TRBD1. Germline trimming cut 0 bases from V and 9 bases from J; bases unmatched to any gene: 9. The CDR3 spans 15 residues. Germline CDR1 reads SGDLS; CDR2 reads YYNGEE. The CDR3 bases are TGTGCCAGCAGCGTAGGGTGGGGACAGGGTGTAAGCTACACCTTC. Protein: CASSVGWGQGVSYTF.

This clonotype was seen a handful of times. For the CDR3, the DNA is TGTGCCACCAGTGATCCAAATGACGGAAACATTCAGTACTTC. It is translated as CATSDPNDGNIQYF. J is TRBJ2-4 and V is TRBV24-1; D gene uncertain. The V gene's germline CDR1 is KGHDR and CDR2 SFDVKD. Trimming shortened V by 3 bases and J by 6 bases, and 11 bases separated the two germline ends. This CDR3 is built from 14 residues.

This clonotype was detected only a few times. The chain combines TRBV15 with TRBJ1-5; D is possibly TRBD1 (6 bases). The CDR3 contains 15 residues. Per the germline V gene, CDR1 is LNHNV and CDR2 is YYDKDF (reference sequence). The V gene lost 1 base and the J gene lost 7 bases, with 14 bases spanning the gap. CDR3 residues: CATSRGGFQGQPQHF. The CDR3 bases are TGTGCCACCAGCAGAGGCGGTTTCCAGGGGCAGCCCCAGCATTTT.

This chain joins TRBV7-2 and TRBJ2-3; TRBD1 or TRBD2 may be the D gene (6 bases each). The CDR3 contains 16 residues. Trimming took 5 bases from V and 5 from J, leaving 20 bases between them. Germline CDR1 is SGHTA and CDR2 is FQGNSA. CDR3 nucleotides: TGTGCCAGCAGCCTAGTTCGAGGGGGAGGTAGAGATACGCAGTATTTT. Its protein is CASSLVRGGGRDTQYF.

The sample holds a few counts of this clonotype. V is TRBV20-1 and J is TRBJ2-3; D call uncertain. Germline CDR1 reads DFQATT; CDR2 reads SNEGSKA (reference sequence). CDR3 length equals 15 residues. The V end was cut by 4 bases, the J end by 5 bases, with 19 bases between. CDR3 in amino acids: CSAMRSGLAGDTQYF. In DNA, the CDR3 is TGCAGTGCTATGCGTTCCGGTCTCGCTGGAGATACGCAGTATTTT.

The rearrangement links TRBV20-1 to TRBJ1-5; TRBD1 matches at 8 bases. V trimming: 0 bases; J trimming: 6 bases; junction bases outside the gene matches: 4. This CDR3 spans 14 amino acids. Looked up from germline, CDR1 is DFQATT and CDR2 is SNEGSKA (reference sequence). The CDR3 bases are TGCAGTGCTAGAGATCAGGGGGCAGGTCAGCCCCAGCATTTT. It translates to CSARDQGAGQPQHF.

This chain joins TRBV5-1 and TRBJ2-7; no clear D. Trimming cost V 4 bases and J 6 bases, with 11 bases left between them. The germline gives CDR1 SGHRS, CDR2 YFSETQ. This CDR3 comprises 12 residues. The CDR3 loop reads CASSDLGPEQYF. The CDR3, as DNA: TGCGCCAGCAGCGACCTCGGGCCCGAGCAGTACTTC.

The chain is built from TRBV7-9 and TRBJ1-5, with no clear D. The CDR3 extends over 14 amino acids. Germline CDR1 reads SEHNR; CDR2 reads FQNEAQ (reference sequence). V dropped 5 bases and J dropped 3 bases, with 11 bases sitting between them. CDR3 region: CASSTARDNQPQHF. The CDR3 bases are TGTGCCAGCAGCACAGCACGGGACAATCAGCCCCAGCATTTT.

V and J are TRBV11-2 and TRBJ2-1, with 8 bases matching TRBD2. The germline V gene has CDR1 SGHAT and CDR2 FQNNGV. The trim removed 4 bases at V and 8 bases at J, leaving 10 bases unmatched. This CDR3 has 15 amino acids. The CDR3: CASSSQQRERYEQFF. In DNA form, the CDR3 reads TGTGCCAGCAGCTCCCAGCAGCGGGAGAGGTATGAGCAGTTCTTC. Full variable domain (remainder filled in from reference TRBV11-2 and TRBJ2-1): EAGVAQSPRYKIIEKRQSVAFWCNPISGHATLYWYQQILGQGPKLLIQFQNNGVVDDSQLPKDRFSAERLKGVDSTLKIQPAKLEDSAVYLCASSSQQRERYEQFFGPGTRLTVL.

The chain is built from TRBV20-1 and TRBJ1-2, with 10 bases matching TRBD1. CDR1 is DFQATT, CDR2 SNEGSKA, per germline (reference sequence). V dropped 3 bases and J dropped 2; count of bases not matched to a gene: 3. The CDR3 loop spans 14 amino acids. The CDR3 loop reads CSASGDRGNYGYTF. The CDR3 DNA is TGCAGTGCTAGCGGGGACAGGGGCAACTATGGCTACACCTTC.

The rearrangement uses TRBV9 and TRBJ1-2; the D gene is possibly TRBD1 (5 bases). The CDR3 is made up of 13 amino acids. Trimming pared 0 bases from V and 3 bases from J, leaving 6 bases between. CDR1 SGDLS and CDR2 YYNGEE come from the germline V gene. CDR3 bases: TGTGCCAGCAGCGTAGGAGGGGACTATGGCTACACCTTC. It translates to CASSVGGDYGYTF.

The chain carries TRBV7-9 and TRBJ1-1, with 8 positions matching TRBD1. Trimming removed 4 bases from V and 1 base from J; junction bases left unmatched: 17. The length of the CDR3 is 19 residues. The germline V gene has CDR1 SEHNR and CDR2 FQNEAQ (reference sequence). CDR3 nucleotides: TGTGCCAGCAGCTCTCCCCAGGACAGGGCTAGGGATTGGAACACTGAAGCTTTCTTT. Residues: CASSSPQDRARDWNTEAFF.

Of note for this clonotype: Mismatch with germline at one junction end may stem from a read error. This chain links TRBV28 with TRBJ1-2; 7 positions match TRBD1. The CDR3 covers 13 residues. The germline CDR1 and CDR2 sequences are MDHEN and SYDVKM. The CDR3 spells CVSSLSQGYGYTF. The CDR3 region has the DNA TGTGTCAGCAGTTTATCACAGGGGTACGGCTACACCTTC.